This T cell receptor (beta chain) was obtained from a study of T-cell reconstitution after alpha-beta-depleted transplantation in children (dated by TCRdb to the mid-2010s). Context from the whole study: Using TCR repertoire profiling, the study quantitatively followed how T-cell immune reconstitution unfolded in children after TCRalphabeta/CD19-depleted allogeneic hematopoietic cell transplantation.

According to the germline V gene (reference sequence), CDR1 reads SEHNR and CDR2 reads FQNEAQ. V has 3 bases trimmed and J has 2 bases trimmed; junction bases matching no gene number 8. Including cysteine and phenylalanine, the CDR3 has 17 amino acids. The CDR3 DNA has 51 bases and is translated from base 1. Receptor amplification or capture employed PCR. The sample was run on an Illumina HiSeq 2500. TCR libraries were prepared with molecular barcoding, using unique molecular identifiers to normalize TCRbeta repertoire quantification. TCRdb cleaned the public reads at Q25 with fastp, built clones with MiXCR and kept in-frame beta chains. CDR3 protein duplicates are merged, each entry listing the most common genes and DNA. The sample contains over 300,000 distinct CDR3 sequences, 10% of them found a single time. Around 2.4% of the sample is held by the ten biggest clonotypes. To note about this clonotype: There is no known antigen for this receptor. No base qualities exist here, and no much larger clone lies one base off it.

The receptor was derived from a human donor who donated a stem cell graft to a child with acute lymphoblastic leukemia. The sample was PBMCs from the stem cell graft donor, taken from the stem cell graft. The sequence joins TRBV7-9 to TRBJ2-2, with 8 bases in between that match TRBD1. The DNA reads TGTGCCAGCAGCTTTTCCCTCACAGGGGGTAACACCGGGGAGCTGTTTTTT. Its amino acids are CASSFSLTGGNTGELFF.